The rows below give T cell receptor beta chains drawn from one sample of a study of T cells after yellow fever vaccination. Using its own MiXCR run on the 5' RACE reads, TCRdb lists one record per CDR3 protein. Of a few hundred thousand distinct CDR3 sequences in the sample, roughly 11% are singletons; the top ten hold roughly 18%. The sample here was PBMCs, taken on the day of the first yellow fever vaccination. The receptor source for this set is a man aged 18 to 30 who received the YFV17D yellow fever vaccine. Both conserved end residues are part of each CDR3. Fields, in order: J gene, D gene, clone size, V gene, CDR3 protein, CDR3 DNA. D genes are given only for firm matches. Some rows mark clone size as missing; the rest say once, few, many or name a class of expanded clone.

TRBJ1-3 - - TRBV9 CASSSQSSGNTIYF TGTGCCAGCAGCTCCCAGAGCTCTGGAAACACCATATATTTT
TRBJ1-5 TRBD1 - TRBV5-6 CASSSGQHGVRQHF TGTGCCAGCAGCTCGGGACAGCATGGAGTTCGCCAGCATTTT
TRBJ2-1 TRBD1 few TRBV2 CASSGTGTPNEQFF TGTGCCAGCAGTGGGACAGGGACCCCCAATGAGCAGTTCTTC
TRBJ2-1 TRBD2 few TRBV7-9 CASSFSGGPGDEQFF TGTGCCAGCAGCTTTAGCGGGGGTCCCGGCGATGAGCAGTTCTTC
TRBJ1-1 - few TRBV18 CASCTGVRGLMRTEAFF TGTGCCAGCTGCACCGGGGTCAGGGGTCTAATGAGGACTGAAGCTTTCTTT
TRBJ2-7 - - TRBV6-2/TRBV6-3 CASSYSRANEQYF TGTGCCAGCAGTTACTCGAGGGCAAACGAGCAGTACTTC
TRBJ2-1 - - TRBV7-6 CASSAIYDRNNEQFF TGTGCCAGCAGCGCGATCTACGACAGAAACAATGAGCAGTTCTTC
TRBJ1-6 TRBD1 many TRBV12-3/TRBV12-4 CASSSGQGNSPLHF TGTGCCAGCAGTTCCGGACAGGGAAATTCACCCCTCCACTTT
TRBJ2-3 TRBD2 - TRBV7-8 CASSLLTGTSDGTQYF TGTGCCAGCAGCCTTCTCACCGGGACTAGCGACGGTACGCAGTATTTT
TRBJ1-6 - - TRBV2 CASIPSDRNSPLHF TGTGCCAGCATTCCTTCGGACAGAAATTCACCCCTCCACTTT
TRBJ2-5 TRBD2 many TRBV5-1 CASSFGTSGETQYF TGCGCCAGCAGCTTCGGGACTAGCGGAGAGACCCAGTACTTC
TRBJ1-6 TRBD1 - TRBV12-3/TRBV12-4 CASTFDRGSPLHF TGTGCCAGCACGTTTGACAGGGGTTCACCCCTCCACTTT
TRBJ1-2 TRBD1 few TRBV7-3 CASSSDRQGYGYTF TGTGCCAGCAGCTCGGACAGACAGGGATATGGCTACACCTTC
TRBJ1-2 - few TRBV5-1 CASSYSRRLANYGYTF TGCGCCAGCAGCTACTCCCGACGGCTAGCTAACTATGGCTACACCTTC
TRBJ2-2 - - TRBV7-9 CASSPLEGYTGELFF TGTGCCAGCAGCCCCTTGGAGGGGTACACCGGGGAGCTGTTTTTT
TRBJ1-4 - few TRBV23-1 CASTRRRDTNEKLFF TGCGCCAGCACCAGACGACGGGACACCAATGAAAAACTGTTTTTT
TRBJ1-2 TRBD1 - TRBV5-6 CASSSDRARSTF TGTGCCAGCAGCTCGGACAGGGCAAGGTCCACCTTC
TRBJ2-1 - many TRBV7-9 CASSPLGVKVEQFF TGTGCCAGCAGCCCTTTGGGGGTCAAAGTAGAGCAGTTCTTC
TRBJ2-6 TRBD1 - TRBV7-8 CASSLGYPGQGSSGANVLTF TGTGCCAGCAGCTTAGGATACCCGGGACAGGGCAGCTCTGGGGCCAACGTCCTGACTTTC
TRBJ1-5 - - TRBV27 CASSISPVRSNQPQHF TGTGCCAGCAGTATCAGCCCCGTCCGGAGCAATCAGCCCCAGCATTTT
TRBJ1-2 TRBD1 - TRBV6-1 CASSDWTGGDYGYTF TGTGCCAGCAGTGATTGGACAGGGGGGGACTATGGCTACACCTTC
TRBJ2-1 TRBD1 many TRBV6-2/TRBV6-3 CASSTSPDRGREFF TGTGCCAGCAGTACAAGCCCGGACAGGGGGAGGGAGTTCTTC
TRBJ2-1 - - TRBV11-3 CASSGARDGPRNEQFF TGTGCCAGCAGCGGAGCCCGGGACGGCCCTCGGAATGAGCAGTTCTTC
TRBJ1-6 - few TRBV7-2 CASSLRENNSPLHF TGTGCCAGCAGCTTACGGGAGAATAATTCACCCCTCCACTTT
TRBJ2-1 - few TRBV12-3/TRBV12-4 CASSLNAGRGPYNEQFF TGTGCCAGCAGCCTGAACGCGGGGCGGGGGCCCTACAATGAGCAGTTCTTC
TRBJ1-2 TRBD1 few TRBV28 CATGEGARHGYTF TGTGCCACTGGGGAGGGGGCGCGTCATGGCTACACCTTC
TRBJ2-7 - - TRBV18 CASSAGGDEQYF TGTGCCAGCTCAGCAGGGGGGGACGAGCAGTACTTC
TRBJ2-1 - few TRBV7-9 CASSWSENEQFF TGTGCCAGCAGCTGGTCCGAGAATGAGCAGTTCTTC
TRBJ1-4 - few TRBV12-3/TRBV12-4 CASRTDQYEKLFF TGTGCCAGCAGGACAGACCAATATGAAAAACTGTTTTTT